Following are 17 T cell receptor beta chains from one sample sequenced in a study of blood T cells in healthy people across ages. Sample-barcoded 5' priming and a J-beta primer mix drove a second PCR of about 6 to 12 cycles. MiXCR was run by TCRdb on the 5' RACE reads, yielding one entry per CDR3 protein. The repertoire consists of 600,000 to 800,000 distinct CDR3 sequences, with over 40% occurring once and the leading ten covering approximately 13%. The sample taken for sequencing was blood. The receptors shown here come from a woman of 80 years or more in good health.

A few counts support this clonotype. The CDR3 nucleotides are TGTGCCATCAGTGAAGGGAGCTCCTATAATTCACCCCTCCACTTT. Its protein is CAISEGSSYNSPLHF. The chain links TRBV10-3 to TRBJ1-6; no definite D call. Looked up from germline, CDR1 is ENHRY and CDR2 is SYGVKD. Between the trimmed V and J ends, which lost 3 bases and 0 bases, there was a span of 6 bases. This CDR3 region has 15 residues.

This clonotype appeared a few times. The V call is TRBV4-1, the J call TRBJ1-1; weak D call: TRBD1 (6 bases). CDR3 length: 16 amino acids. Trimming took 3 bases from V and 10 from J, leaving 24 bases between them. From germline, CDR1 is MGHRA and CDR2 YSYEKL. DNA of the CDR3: TGCGCCAGCAGCCATCCAACCCCATTAGGGGGGCTGGTAGCTTTCTTT. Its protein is CASSHPTPLGGLVAFF.

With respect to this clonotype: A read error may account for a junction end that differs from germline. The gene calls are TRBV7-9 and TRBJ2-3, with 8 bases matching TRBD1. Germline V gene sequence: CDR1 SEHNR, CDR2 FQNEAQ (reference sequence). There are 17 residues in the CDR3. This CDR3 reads CASSSHRSPGGTDTRYF. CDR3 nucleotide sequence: TGTGCCAGCAGCTCTCATCGCTCCCCAGGGGGCACAGATACGCGGTATTTT.

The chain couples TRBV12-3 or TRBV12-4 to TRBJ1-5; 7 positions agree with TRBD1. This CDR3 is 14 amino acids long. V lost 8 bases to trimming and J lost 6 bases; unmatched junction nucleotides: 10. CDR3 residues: CASLLGAGGQPQHF. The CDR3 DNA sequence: TGTGCCAGCCTTCTAGGCGCAGGGGGTCAGCCCCAGCATTTT.

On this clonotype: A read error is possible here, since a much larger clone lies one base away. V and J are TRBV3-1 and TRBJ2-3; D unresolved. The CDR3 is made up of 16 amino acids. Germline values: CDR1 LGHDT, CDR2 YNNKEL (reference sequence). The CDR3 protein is CARSDNEMSSTDTQYF. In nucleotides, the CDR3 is TGTGCCCGCAGCGACAATGAGATGTCTAGCACAGATACGCAGTATTTT.

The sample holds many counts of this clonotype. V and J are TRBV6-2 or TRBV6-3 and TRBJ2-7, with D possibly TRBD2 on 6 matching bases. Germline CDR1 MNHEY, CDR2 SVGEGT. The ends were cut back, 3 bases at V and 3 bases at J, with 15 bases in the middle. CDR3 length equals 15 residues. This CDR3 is CASSYSPRAGYEQYF. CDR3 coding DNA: TGTGCCAGCAGTTATTCCCCCAGAGCGGGCTACGAGCAGTACTTC.

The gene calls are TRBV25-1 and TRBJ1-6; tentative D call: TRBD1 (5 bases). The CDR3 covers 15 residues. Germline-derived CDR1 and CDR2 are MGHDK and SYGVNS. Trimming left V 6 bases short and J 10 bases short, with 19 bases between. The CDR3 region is CASSPRLGDRSPLHF. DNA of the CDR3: TGTGCCAGCAGCCCGAGGCTAGGGGATAGGTCACCCCTCCACTTT.

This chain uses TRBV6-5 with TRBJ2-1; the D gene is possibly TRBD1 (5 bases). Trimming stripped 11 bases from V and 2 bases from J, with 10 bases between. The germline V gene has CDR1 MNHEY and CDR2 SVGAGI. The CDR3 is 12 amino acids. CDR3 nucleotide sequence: TGTGCCGGCTCGGACACCTACAATGAGCAGTTCTTC. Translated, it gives CAGSDTYNEQFF.

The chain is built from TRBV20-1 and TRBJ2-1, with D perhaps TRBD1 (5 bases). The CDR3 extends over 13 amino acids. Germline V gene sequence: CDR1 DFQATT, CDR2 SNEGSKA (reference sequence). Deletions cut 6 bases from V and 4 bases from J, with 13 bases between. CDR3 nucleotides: TGCAGTGCAACCGGCAGGGCATACAATGAGCAGTTCTTC. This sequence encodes CSATGRAYNEQFF.

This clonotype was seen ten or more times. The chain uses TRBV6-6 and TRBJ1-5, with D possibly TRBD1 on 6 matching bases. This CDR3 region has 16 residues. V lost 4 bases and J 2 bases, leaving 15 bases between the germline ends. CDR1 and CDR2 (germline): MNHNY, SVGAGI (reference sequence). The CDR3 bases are TGTGCCAGCAGTTCAAGAGGAAGACAGGGCAATCAGCCCCAGCATTTT. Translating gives CASSSRGRQGNQPQHF.

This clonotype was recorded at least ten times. In nucleotides, the CDR3 is TGTGCCAGCAGTTACGCGGGAATGGGGGCCAATGAGCAGTTCTTC. Translated: CASSYAGMGANEQFF. The chain uses TRBV6-6 and TRBJ2-1, with D perhaps given as TRBD1 or TRBD2 (6 bases each). The CDR3 has 15 residues. Deletions cut 2 bases from V and 6 bases from J, with 14 bases between. Looked up from germline, CDR1 is MNHNY and CDR2 is SVGAGI (reference sequence).

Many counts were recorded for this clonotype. CDR3: CSAREAQRPKETQYF. The CDR3, as DNA: TGCAGTGCTAGAGAAGCGCAGAGGCCTAAAGAGACCCAGTACTTC. The chain employs TRBV20-1 and TRBJ2-5; unclear D gene. V was cut by 0 bases and J by 3 bases, with 14 bases left in between. Germline V gene lookup returns CDR1 DFQATT and CDR2 SNEGSKA (reference sequence). The CDR3 totals 15 residues.

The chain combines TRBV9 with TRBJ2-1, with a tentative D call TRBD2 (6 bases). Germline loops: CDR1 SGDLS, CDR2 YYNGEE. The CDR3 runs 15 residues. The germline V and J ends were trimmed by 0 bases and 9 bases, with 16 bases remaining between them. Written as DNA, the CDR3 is TGTGCCAGCAGCGTAGCTACGGGAGCGATGGGTGAGCAGTTCTTC. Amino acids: CASSVATGAMGEQFF.

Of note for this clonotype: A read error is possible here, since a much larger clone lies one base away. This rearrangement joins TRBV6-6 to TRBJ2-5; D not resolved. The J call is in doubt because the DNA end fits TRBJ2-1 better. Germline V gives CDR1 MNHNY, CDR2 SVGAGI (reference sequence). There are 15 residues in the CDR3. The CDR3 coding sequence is TGTGCCAGCAGTTACAGGGATTTTCGAGGAGAGACCCAGTTCTTC. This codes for CASSYRDFRGETQFF.

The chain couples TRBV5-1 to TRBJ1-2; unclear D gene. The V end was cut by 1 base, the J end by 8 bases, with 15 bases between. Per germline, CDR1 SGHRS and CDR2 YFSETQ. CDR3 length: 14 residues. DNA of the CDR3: TGCGCCAGCAGCTTGTTGACCGCCGAGGAAGGCTACACCTTC. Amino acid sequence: CASSLLTAEEGYTF.

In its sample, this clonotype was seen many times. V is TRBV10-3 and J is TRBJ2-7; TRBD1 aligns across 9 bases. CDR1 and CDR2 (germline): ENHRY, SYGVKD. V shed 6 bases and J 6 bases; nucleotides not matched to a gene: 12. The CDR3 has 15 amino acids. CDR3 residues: CAIRQTGQGLVEQYF. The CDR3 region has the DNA TGTGCCATCAGGCAGACGGGACAGGGTCTTGTCGAGCAGTACTTC.

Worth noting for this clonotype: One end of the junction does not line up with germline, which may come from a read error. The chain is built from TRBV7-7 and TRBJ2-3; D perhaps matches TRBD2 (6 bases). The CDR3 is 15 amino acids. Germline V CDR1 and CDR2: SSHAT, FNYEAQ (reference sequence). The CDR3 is CASSDPAGGTDTQYF. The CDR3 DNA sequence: TGTGCTAGCAGCGACCCAGCGGGCGGCACAGATACGCAGTATTTT.